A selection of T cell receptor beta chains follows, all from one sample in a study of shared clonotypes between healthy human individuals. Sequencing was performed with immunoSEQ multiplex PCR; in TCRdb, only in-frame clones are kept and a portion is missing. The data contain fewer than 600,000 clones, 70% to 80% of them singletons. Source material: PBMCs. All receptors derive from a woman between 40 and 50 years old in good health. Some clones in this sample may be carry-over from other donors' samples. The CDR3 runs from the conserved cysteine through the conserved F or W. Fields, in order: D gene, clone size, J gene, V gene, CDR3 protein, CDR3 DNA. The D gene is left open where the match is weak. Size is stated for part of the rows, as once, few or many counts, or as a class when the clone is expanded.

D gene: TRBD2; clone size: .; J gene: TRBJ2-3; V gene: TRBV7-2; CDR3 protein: CASSPLAGGPADTQYF; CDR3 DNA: TGTGCCAGCAGCCCCTTAGCGGGAGGGCCAGCAGATACGCAGTATTTT
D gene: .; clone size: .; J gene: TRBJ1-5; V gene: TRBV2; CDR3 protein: CASSALPQATGQPQHF; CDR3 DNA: TGTGCCAGCAGCGCCCTTCCTCAAGCTACCGGTCAGCCCCAGCATTTT
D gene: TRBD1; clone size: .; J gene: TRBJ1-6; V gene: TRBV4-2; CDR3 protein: CASSQLGTGAPLHF; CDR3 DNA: TGTGCCAGCAGCCAACTAGGGACAGGGGCACCCCTCCACTTT
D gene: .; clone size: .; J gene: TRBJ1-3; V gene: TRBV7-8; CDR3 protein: CASSLVLGSGNTIYF; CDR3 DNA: TGTGCCAGCAGCTTAGTTTTGGGCTCTGGAAACACCATATATTTT
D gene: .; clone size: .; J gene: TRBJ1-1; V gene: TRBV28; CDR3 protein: CASSFAEWANTEAFF; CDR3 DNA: TGTGCCAGCAGTTTCGCAGAGTGGGCGAACACTGAAGCTTTCTTT
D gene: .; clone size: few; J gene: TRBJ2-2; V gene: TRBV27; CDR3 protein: CASSPLPGRTGELFF; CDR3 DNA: TGTGCCAGCAGTCCACTCCCAGGGAGGACCGGGGAGCTGTTTTTT
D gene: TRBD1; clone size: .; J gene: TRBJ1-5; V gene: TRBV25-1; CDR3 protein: CASSVGQGNQPQHF; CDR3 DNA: TGTGCCAGCAGTGTGGGACAGGGCAATCAGCCCCAGCATTTT
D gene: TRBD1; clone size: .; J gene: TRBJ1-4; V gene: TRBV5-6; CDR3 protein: CASSLKGAANEKLFF; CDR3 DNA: TGTGCCAGCAGCCTTAAGGGGGCGGCTAATGAAAAACTGTTTTTT
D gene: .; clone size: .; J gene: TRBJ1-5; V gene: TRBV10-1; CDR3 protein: CASRETGIVANFQPQHF; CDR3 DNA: TGCGCCAGCAGGGAGACAGGTATTGTTGCAAATTTTCAGCCCCAGCATTTT
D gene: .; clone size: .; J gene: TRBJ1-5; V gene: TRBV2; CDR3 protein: CASSEMGRGQPQHF; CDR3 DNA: TGTGCCAGCAGTGAAATGGGTAGGGGTCAGCCCCAGCATTTT